The clone carrying this T cell receptor beta chain came up many times. CDR1 and CDR2 (germline): LGHDT, YNNKEL (reference sequence). This CDR3 is 14 amino acids long. Trimming took off 3 bases at V and 7 bases at J, with 13 bases between the two ends. This specimen belongs to a study of neurological immune-mediated disorders. One entry per CDR3 protein results from TCRdb running MiXCR on the 5' RACE reads. Of roughly 56,000 distinct CDR3 sequences in the sample, roughly 3.5% were seen once. Sequencing was done on a sample of PBMCs. The V and J genes are TRBV3-1 and TRBJ2-1; possibly TRBD1 or TRBD2 for D (6 bases each). The receptor's source is a woman aged 55-69 years with multiple sclerosis. The CDR3 nucleotides are TGTGCCAGCAGCCAGACGGGGGCCGGGAATGAGCAGTTCTTC. Its protein product is CASSQTGAGNEQFF.